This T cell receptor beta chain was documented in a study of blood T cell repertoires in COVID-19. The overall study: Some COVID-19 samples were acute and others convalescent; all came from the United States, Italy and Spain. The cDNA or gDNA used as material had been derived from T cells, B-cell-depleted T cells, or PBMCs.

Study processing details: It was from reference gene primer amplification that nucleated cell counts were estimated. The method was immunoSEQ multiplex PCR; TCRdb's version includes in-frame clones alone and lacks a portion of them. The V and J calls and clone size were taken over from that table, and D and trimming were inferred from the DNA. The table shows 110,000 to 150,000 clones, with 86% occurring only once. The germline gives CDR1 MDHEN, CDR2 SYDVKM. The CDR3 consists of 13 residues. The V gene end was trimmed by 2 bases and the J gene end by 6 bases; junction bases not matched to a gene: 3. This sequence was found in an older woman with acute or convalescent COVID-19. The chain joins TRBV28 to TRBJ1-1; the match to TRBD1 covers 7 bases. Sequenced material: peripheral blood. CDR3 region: CASSLPGTAEAFF. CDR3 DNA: TGTGCCAGCAGTTTACCCGGGACAGCTGAAGCTTTCTTT.